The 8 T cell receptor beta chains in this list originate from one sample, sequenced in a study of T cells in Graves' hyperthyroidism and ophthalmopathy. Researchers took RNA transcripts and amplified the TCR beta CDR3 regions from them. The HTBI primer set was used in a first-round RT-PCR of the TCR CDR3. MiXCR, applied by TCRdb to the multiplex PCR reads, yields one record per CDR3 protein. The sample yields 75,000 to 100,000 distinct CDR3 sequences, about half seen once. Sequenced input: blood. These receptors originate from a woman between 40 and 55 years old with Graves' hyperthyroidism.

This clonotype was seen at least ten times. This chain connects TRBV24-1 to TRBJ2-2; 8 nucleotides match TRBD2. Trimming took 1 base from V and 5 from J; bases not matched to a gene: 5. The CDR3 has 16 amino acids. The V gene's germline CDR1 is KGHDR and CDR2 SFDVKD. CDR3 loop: CATSDFYGRGTGELFF. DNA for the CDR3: TGTGCCACCAGTGATTTTTACGGGAGGGGGACCGGGGAGCTGTTTTTT.

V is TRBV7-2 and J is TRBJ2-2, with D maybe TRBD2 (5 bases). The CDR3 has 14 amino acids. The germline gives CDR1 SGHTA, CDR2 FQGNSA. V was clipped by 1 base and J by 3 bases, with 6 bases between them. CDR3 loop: CASSLGADTGELFF. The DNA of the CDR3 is TGTGCCAGCAGCTTAGGAGCGGACACCGGGGAGCTGTTTTTT.

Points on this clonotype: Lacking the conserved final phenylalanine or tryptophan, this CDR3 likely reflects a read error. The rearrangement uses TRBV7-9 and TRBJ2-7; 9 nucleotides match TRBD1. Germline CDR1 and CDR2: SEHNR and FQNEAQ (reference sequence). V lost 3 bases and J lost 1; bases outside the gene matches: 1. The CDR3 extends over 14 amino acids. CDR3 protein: CASSLDRGSYEQYL. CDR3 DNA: TGTGCCAGCAGCTTGGACAGGGGATCCTACGAGCAGTACCTC.

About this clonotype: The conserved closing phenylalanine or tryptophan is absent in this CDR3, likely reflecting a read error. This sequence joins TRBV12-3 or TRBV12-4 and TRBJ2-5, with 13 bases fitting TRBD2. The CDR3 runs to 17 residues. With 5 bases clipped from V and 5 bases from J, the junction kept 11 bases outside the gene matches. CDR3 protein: CASSPLGLAGVRETQYL. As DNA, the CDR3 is TGTGCCAGCAGTCCCCTCGGACTAGCGGGAGTCAGGGAGACCCAGTACCTC.

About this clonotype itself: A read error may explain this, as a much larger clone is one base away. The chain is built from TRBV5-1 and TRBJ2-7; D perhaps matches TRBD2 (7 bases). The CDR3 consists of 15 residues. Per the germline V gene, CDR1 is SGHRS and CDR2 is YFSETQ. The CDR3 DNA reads TGCGCCAGCAGCCCCCCCCAAGCGGGACACTACGAGAAGTACTTC. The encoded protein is CASSPPQAGHYEKYF.

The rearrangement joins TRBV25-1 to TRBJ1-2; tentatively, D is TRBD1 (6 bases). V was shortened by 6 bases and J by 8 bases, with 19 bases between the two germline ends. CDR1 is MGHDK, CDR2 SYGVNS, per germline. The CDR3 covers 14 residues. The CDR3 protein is CASREPRQVLGYTF. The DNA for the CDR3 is TGTGCCAGCAGGGAGCCCCGACAGGTTCTCGGCTACACCTTC.

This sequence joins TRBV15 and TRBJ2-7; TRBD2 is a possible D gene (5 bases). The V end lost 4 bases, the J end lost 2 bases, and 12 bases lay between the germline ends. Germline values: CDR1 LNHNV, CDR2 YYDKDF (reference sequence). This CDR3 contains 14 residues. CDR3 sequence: CATSIAAATYEQYF. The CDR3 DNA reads TGTGCCACCAGCATAGCAGCGGCAACCTACGAGCAGTACTTC.

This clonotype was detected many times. The DNA for the CDR3 is TGCGCCAGCAGCTTGGGCTCAACCTACGAGCAGTACTTC. Its protein product is CASSLGSTYEQYF. The rearrangement joins TRBV5-1 to TRBJ2-7; D remains ambiguous. Deletions cut 0 bases from V and 2 bases from J, with 6 bases between. This CDR3 comprises 13 residues. Germline CDR1 is SGHRS and CDR2 is YFSETQ.